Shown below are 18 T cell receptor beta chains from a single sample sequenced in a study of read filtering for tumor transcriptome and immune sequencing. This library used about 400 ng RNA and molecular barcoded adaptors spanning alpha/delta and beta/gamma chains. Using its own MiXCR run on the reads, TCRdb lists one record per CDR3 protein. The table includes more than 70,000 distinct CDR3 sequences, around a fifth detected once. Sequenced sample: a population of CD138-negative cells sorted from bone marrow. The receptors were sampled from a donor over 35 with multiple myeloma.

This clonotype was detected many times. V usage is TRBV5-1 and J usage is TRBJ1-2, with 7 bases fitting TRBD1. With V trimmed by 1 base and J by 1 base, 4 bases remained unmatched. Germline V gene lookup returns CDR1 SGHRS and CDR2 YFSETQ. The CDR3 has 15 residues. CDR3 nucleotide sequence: TGCGCCAGCAGCTTGTGGCGGGACAGTAACTATGGCTACACCTTC. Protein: CASSLWRDSNYGYTF. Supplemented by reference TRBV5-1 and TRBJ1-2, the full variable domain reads KAGVTQTPRYLIKTRGQQVTLSCSPISGHRSVSWYQQTPGQGLQFLFEYFSETQRNKGNFPGRFSGRQFSNSRSEMNVSTLELGDSALYLCASSLWRDSNYGYTFGSGTRLTVV.

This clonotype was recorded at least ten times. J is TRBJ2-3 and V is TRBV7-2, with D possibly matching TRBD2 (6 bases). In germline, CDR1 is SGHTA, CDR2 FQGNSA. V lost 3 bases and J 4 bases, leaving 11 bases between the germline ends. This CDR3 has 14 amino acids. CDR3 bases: TGTGCCAGCAGCTTTAGCGGAAGGTCAGATACGCAGTATTTT. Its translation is CASSFSGRSDTQYF.

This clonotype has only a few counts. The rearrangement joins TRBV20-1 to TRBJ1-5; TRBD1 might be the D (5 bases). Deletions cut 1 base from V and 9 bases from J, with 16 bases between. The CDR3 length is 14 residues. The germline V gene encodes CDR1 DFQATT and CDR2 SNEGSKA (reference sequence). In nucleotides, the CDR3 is TGCAGTGCTAGAGTCGGGACCGCTAAGGGGCCCCAGCATTTT. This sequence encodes CSARVGTAKGPQHF.

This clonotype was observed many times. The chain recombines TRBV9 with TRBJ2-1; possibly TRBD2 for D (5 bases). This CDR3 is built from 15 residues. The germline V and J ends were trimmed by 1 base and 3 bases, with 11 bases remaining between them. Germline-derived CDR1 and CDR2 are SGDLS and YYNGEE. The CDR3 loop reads CASSVLGKNYNEQFF. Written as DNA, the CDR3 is TGTGCCAGCAGCGTACTCGGGAAGAACTACAATGAGCAGTTCTTC.

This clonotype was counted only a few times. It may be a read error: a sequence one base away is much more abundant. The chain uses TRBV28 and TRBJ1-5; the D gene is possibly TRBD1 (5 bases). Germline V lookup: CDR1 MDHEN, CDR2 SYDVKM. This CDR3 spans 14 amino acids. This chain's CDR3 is CASGPLYVQGSWDF. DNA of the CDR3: TGTGCCAGCGGCCCTCTTTACGTGCAGGGAAGTTGGGATTTT.

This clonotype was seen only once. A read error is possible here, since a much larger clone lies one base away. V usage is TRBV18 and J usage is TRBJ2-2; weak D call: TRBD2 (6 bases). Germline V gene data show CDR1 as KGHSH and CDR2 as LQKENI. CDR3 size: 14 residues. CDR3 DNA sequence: TGTTCCAGCTCAACCACGGGACTCACCGGGGAGCTGTTTTTT. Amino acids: CSSSTTGLTGELFF.

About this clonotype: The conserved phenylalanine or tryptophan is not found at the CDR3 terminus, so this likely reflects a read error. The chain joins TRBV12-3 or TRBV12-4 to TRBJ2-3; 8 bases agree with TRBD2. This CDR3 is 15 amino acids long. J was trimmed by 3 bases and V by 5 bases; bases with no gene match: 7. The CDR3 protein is CASSPGRGDTDTQYL. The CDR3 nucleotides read TGTGCCAGCAGTCCCGGGAGGGGGGATACAGATACGCAGTATCTT.

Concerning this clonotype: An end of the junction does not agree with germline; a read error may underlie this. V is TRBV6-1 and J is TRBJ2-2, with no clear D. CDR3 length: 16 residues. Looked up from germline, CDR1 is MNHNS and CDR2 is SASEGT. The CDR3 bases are TGTGCCAGCAGCGCCCAGGCGCTACTGAACGCCGGGGAGCTGTTTTTT. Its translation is CASSAQALLNAGELFF.

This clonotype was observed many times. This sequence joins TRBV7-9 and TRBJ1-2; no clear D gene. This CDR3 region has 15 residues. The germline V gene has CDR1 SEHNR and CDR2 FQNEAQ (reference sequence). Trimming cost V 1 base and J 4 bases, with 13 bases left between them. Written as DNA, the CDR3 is TGTGCCAGCAGCTTAGTAGCGCGCCAGTCCTATGGCTACACCTTC. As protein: CASSLVARQSYGYTF.

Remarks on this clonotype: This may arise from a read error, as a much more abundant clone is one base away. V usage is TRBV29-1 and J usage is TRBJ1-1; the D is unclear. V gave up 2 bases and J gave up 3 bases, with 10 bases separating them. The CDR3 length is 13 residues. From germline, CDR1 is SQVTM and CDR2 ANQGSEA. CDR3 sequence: CSVERGRDTEAFF. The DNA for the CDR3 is TGCAGCGTTGAACGGGGAAGGGACACTGAAGCTTTCTTT.

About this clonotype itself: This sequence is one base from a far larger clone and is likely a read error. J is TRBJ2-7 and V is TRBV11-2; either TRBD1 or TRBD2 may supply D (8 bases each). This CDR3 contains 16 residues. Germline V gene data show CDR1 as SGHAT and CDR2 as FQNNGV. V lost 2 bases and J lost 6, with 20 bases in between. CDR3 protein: CASSLWTSRGQSEQYF. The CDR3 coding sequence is TGTGCCAGCAGCTTATGGACTAGCAGGGGGCAGAGCGAGCAGTACTTC.

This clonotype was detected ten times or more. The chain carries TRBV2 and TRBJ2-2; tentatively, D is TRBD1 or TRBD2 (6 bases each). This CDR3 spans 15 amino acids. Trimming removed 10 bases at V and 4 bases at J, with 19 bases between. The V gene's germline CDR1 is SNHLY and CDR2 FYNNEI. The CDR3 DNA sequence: TGTGCCATCAGCGAAGGCAGGGGAGGCACCGGGGAGCTGTTTTTT. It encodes CAISEGRGGTGELFF.

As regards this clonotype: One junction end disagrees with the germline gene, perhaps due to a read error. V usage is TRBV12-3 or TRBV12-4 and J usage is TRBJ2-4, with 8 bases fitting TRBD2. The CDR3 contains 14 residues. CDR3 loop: CASSFGGAKDIRYF. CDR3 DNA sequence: TGCGCCAGCAGTTTCGGGGGGGCCAAGGACATTCGGTACTTC.

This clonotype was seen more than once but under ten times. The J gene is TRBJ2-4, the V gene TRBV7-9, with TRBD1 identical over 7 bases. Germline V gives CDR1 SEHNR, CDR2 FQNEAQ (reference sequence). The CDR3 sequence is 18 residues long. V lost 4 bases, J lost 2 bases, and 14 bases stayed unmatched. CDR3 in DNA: TGTGCCAGCAGCTCACGACAGGGCGATCCCCAGCCCAAAAACATTCAGTACTTC. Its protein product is CASSSRQGDPQPKNIQYF.

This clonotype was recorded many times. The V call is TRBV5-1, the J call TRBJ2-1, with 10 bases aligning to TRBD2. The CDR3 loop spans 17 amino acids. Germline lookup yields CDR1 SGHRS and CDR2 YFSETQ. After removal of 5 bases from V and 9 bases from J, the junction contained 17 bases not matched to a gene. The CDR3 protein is CASRLLSSGGAVGEQFF. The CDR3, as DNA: TGCGCCAGCAGACTTCTCTCCAGCGGGGGGGCGGTTGGTGAGCAGTTCTTC.

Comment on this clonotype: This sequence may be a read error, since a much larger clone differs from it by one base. The CDR3 loop reads CSSSFTVGAKNTEAFF. The DNA of the CDR3 is TGCTCCAGCAGCTTTACCGTGGGGGCGAAGAACACTGAAGCTTTCTTT. The V call is TRBV5-1, the J call TRBJ1-1; possible D gene TRBD1, 6 bases. This CDR3 is built from 16 residues. Germline CDR1 SGHRS, CDR2 YFSETQ.

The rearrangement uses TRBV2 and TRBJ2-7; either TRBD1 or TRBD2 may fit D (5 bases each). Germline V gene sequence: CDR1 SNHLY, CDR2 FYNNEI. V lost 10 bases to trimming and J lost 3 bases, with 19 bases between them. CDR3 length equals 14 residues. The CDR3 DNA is TGTGCCACCCATAGCCCGGGACCGCGCTACGAGCAGTACTTC. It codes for CATHSPGPRYEQYF.

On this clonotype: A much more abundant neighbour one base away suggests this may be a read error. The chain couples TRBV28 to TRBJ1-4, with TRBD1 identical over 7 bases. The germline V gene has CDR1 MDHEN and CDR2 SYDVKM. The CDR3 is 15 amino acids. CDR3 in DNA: TGTGCCAGCAGTTTTCTTGGAACAGGGGTAGAAAAACTGCTTTTT. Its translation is CASSFLGTGVEKLLF.